This T cell receptor beta chain appears in the sequencing data of a study of T cell responses to AZD1222 COVID-19 vaccine. With respect to this clone: Its antigen is unknown.

This CDR3 comprises 12 residues. With 5 bases removed from V and 0 bases from J, the gap between germline ends came to 4 bases. Clones were sequenced by immunoSEQ multiplex PCR, and TCRdb holds only the in-frame ones, with some missing. The sample records about 130,000 clones, 90% being singletons. Study results and limitations: Nearly half of spike-specific TCRs reportedly target unmutated variant regions. Spike regions recognized by vaccine-associated CD4 TCRs spanned the protein, led by 160-218 and 743-854.

Sequences were derived from peripheral blood, sampled on day 0 of MenACWY control vaccination. J is TRBJ2-5 and V is TRBV12-3 or TRBV12-4; D is unclear. The receptor was isolated from an adult in good health. Here the CDR3 DNA reads TGTGCCAGCAGTCGCTACCAAGAGACCCAGTACTTC. It is translated as CASSRYQETQYF.